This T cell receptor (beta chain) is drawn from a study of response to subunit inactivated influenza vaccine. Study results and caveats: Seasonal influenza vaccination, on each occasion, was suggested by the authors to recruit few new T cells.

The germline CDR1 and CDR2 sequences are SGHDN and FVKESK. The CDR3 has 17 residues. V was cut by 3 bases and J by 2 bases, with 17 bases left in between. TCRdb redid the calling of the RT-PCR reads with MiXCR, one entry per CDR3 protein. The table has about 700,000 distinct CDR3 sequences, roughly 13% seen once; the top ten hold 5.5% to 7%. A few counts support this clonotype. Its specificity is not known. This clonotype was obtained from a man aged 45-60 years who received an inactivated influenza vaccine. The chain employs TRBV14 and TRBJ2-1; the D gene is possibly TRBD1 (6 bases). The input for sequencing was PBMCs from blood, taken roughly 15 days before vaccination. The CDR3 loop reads CASSQGSWTDPYNEQFF. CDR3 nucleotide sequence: TGTGCCAGCAGCCAGGGTAGTTGGACAGATCCCTACAATGAGCAGTTCTTC. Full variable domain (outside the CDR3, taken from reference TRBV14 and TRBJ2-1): EAGVTQFPSHSVIEKGQTVTLRCDPISGHDNLYWYRRVMGKEIKFLLHFVKESKQDESGMPNNRFLAERTGGTYSTLKVQPAELEDSGVYFCASSQGSWTDPYNEQFFGPGTRLTVL.